This TCR beta chain came from a study of T-cell memory formation after mild COVID-19. Study-level background: Clusters were largely donor specific. Study findings and constraints: Whereas later expanders leaned CD4+, clones contracting day 15 to 85 showed a balanced CD4/CD8 makeup. Researchers could not confirm that second-wave clones peaking on day 37 targeted SARS-CoV-2. Some SARS-CoV-2-responding clones were already detected in memory before infection.

TCRdb re-derived calls from the 5' RACE reads in MiXCR, one entry per CDR3 protein. Among hundreds of thousands of distinct CDR3 sequences, 20% to 25% were seen once, and the ten largest hold 7% to 9%. This clonotype was found many times. Its antigen is still unknown. The length of the CDR3 is 12 residues. The germline CDR1 and CDR2 sequences are DFQATT and SNEGSKA (reference sequence). Trimming cost V 6 bases and J 9 bases, with 15 bases left between them. The sequence was collected from an adult woman who had mild COVID-19 (a few samples of this study predate the infection). Cell type and time point are not known. The chain is built from TRBV20-1 and TRBJ2-1; maybe TRBD2 (6 bases). The sequencing sample was made of PBMCs or a T cell subset sorted from them (not recorded which). CDR3 amino acids: CSAKKTGVEQFF. The CDR3 bases are TGCAGTGCCAAAAAGACGGGGGTTGAGCAGTTCTTC.